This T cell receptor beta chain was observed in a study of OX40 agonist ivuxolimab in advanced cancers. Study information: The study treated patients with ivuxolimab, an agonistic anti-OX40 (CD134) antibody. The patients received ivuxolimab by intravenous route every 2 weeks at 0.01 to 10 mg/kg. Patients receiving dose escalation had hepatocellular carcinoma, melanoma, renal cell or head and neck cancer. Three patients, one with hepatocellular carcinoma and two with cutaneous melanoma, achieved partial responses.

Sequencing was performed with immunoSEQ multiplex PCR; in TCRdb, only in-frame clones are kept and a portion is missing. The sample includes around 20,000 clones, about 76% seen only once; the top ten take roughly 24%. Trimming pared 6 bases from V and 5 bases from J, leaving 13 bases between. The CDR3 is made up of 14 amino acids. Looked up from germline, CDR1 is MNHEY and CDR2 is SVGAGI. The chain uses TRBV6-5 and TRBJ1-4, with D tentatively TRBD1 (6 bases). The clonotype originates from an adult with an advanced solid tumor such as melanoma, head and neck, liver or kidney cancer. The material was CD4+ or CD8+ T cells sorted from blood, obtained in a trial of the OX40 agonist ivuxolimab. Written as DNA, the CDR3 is TGTGCCAGCAGGAGGGGGGGGGAGAATGAAAAACTGTTTTTT. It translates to CASRRGGENEKLFF.